A single T cell receptor (beta chain) is shown here with its context. The antigen is not known. CDR3 length: 11 amino acids. Germline CDR1 and CDR2: SGHTA and FQGNSA. V shed 2 bases and J shed 9 bases, with 7 bases lying between them. The data belong to a study of T cells in localized non-small cell lung cancer. Study-level points and caveats: A higher density of T cells in blood coincided with extended overall survival. Compared with tumor, uninvolved adjacent lung displayed greater T cell clonality, ranking highest overall. Turning up in adjacent lung were a median around 60 of the top 100 tumor clones. Heterogeneity within the tumor remains possible, as just one region underwent sequencing.

Sequencing was performed with immunoSEQ multiplex PCR; in TCRdb, only in-frame clones are kept and a portion is missing. The sample holds about 30,000 clones; around nine tenths are singletons and the top ten take 10% to 15%. Sequenced here: peripheral blood, sampled before any cancer treatment. The TCR comes from a female donor older than 55 with stage III squamous cell lung carcinoma. The chain joins TRBV7-2 to TRBJ1-1; the D is unclear. The CDR3 DNA sequence: TGTGCCAGCAGCTTAATGAGCAAAGCTTTCTTT. It encodes CASSLMSKAFF.